Listed below are T cell receptor beta chains from one sample, sequenced in a study of T-cell reconstitution after alpha-beta-depleted transplantation in children. TCRdb re-derived calls from the PCR reads in MiXCR, one entry per CDR3 protein. The repertoire holds about 300,000 distinct CDR3 sequences, approximately 7.3% seen once, with approximately 9% in the top ten. The sample was peripheral blood, taken 360 days after TCRalphabeta/CD19-depleted stem cell transplant. The receptors here all came from a female patient under 10 years old who had a stem cell transplant for Fanconi anemia, so the T cells may come from the graft donor. Both conserved end residues are trimmed from each CDR3.

CDR3	V
ASSLPRTANTY	TRBV12-3/TRBV12-4
ASSTGAKETQY	TRBV5-1
ASSRGSSSGANVLT	TRBV6-1
ASSFFRGRRETQY	TRBV28
ASSYSQAGELF	TRBV6-5
ASSYRGGAINEQF	TRBV6-5
ASSAGAGANYGYT	TRBV9
ASSKLFRGLSYEQY	TRBV21-1
ASRGQGALGYT	TRBV11-2
ASSPGGLTGADTQY	TRBV6-2/TRBV6-3
ASRTGRGAGSPLH	TRBV5-1
ASSLTGGRTEAF	TRBV5-5
ASSQTSGRALFGGVEQF	TRBV12-3/TRBV12-4
SVEELAGEQY	TRBV29-1
ASSLGTPGYGKLF	TRBV7-6
ASSYSFGTGREQY	TRBV6-2/TRBV6-3
AISERTSGFSNEQF	TRBV10-3
ASIDSVGDRGPTDEQY	TRBV6-2/TRBV6-3
SARDLGGEQY	TRBV20-1
ASRPQGSSPLH	TRBV27
ASSEAGRADRSPLH	TRBV6-1
ASSESNVGGTEASPLH	TRBV10-2
SVLPRLNTEAF	TRBV29-1
ASSFPRDGRLYNEQF	TRBV11-2
ASSPPGTGSLYEQY	TRBV28
ASTRQGKTQY	TRBV21-1
AWDRGSYNEQF	TRBV30
ASSARTGVIEKLF	TRBV11-2
ASKGSQETQY	TRBV6-5
ASSGYREDGYT	TRBV7-6
ASGQMYEQY	TRBV25-1
ASSLDRVIPNGYT	TRBV7-2